Shown below are 10 T cell receptor beta chains from a single sample sequenced in a study of T cell repertoires in cytomegalovirus infection. No antigen has been identified for these receptors. TCRdb reprocessed the reads with MiXCR, giving one entry per CDR3 protein. The table has around 900,000 distinct CDR3 sequences, 31% seen once. The sequencing used cultured CD8+ T cells from PBMCs, collected from culture after CMV antigen stimulation. These receptors came from a human donor in good health (CMV status not recorded). Some clones in this sample may be carry-over from other donors' samples.

CDR3 in DNA: TGTGCCAGCACAGGGATAAACACCGGGGAGCTGTTTTTT. Translation: CASTGINTGELFF. This chain joins TRBV6-1 and TRBJ2-2; D perhaps matches TRBD1 (5 bases). The CDR3 covers 13 residues. The V gene's germline CDR1 is MNHNS and CDR2 SASEGT. Trimming took 7 bases from V and 2 from J, leaving 8 bases between them.

The V gene is TRBV15, the J gene TRBJ1-5, with 7 bases fitting TRBD1. The germline gives CDR1 LNHNV, CDR2 YYDKDF (reference sequence). V trimming: 3 bases; J trimming: 6 bases; junction bases outside the gene matches: 8. The CDR3 extends over 15 amino acids. CDR3 residues: CATSRRTGGGQPQHF. The CDR3 coding sequence is TGTGCCACCAGCAGGCGGACAGGCGGGGGTCAGCCCCAGCATTTT.

The rearrangement joins TRBV6-6 to TRBJ2-2, with 8 positions matching TRBD1. The germline CDR1 and CDR2 sequences are MNHNY and SVGAGI (reference sequence). The CDR3 is 16 residues long. Germline trimming cut 6 bases from V and 2 bases from J; bases unmatched to any gene: 8. The CDR3 here is CASRGSDRGNTGELFF. CDR3 coding DNA: TGTGCCAGCAGAGGTTCCGACAGGGGAAACACCGGGGAGCTGTTTTTT.

This clonotype has ten or more counts. The rearrangement links TRBV20-1 to TRBJ2-7; D could derive from TRBD1 or TRBD2 (5 bases each). The CDR3 length is 17 residues. The germline V gene encodes CDR1 DFQATT and CDR2 SNEGSKA (reference sequence). V lost 0 bases to trimming and J lost 1 base, with 19 bases between them. CDR3 sequence (DNA): TGCAGTGCTAGAGATCTCAGGGACCCTAAACCATCCTACGAGCAGTACGTC. Translating it yields CSARDLRDPKPSYEQYV.

The chain is built from TRBV3-1 and TRBJ1-6, with 7 positions matching TRBD1. V gave up 5 bases and J gave up 10 bases; unmatched junction bases: 8. Germline CDR1 is LGHDT and CDR2 is YNNKEL (reference sequence). The length of the CDR3 is 14 residues. CDR3 DNA: TGTGCCAGCAGCTCGGATAGGGGGCGATCACCCCTCCACTTT. This sequence encodes CASSSDRGRSPLHF.

The chain employs TRBV27 and TRBJ2-2, with D possibly being TRBD2 (5 bases). There are 16 residues in the CDR3. Germline lookup yields CDR1 MNHEY and CDR2 SMNVEV (reference sequence). V gave up 1 base and J gave up 4 bases, with 13 bases separating them. CDR3 in DNA: TGTGCCAGCAGTTTATGGGCTAGCAAAGGCACCGGGGAGCTGTTTTTT. Translation gives CASSLWASKGTGELFF.

The chain carries TRBV27 and TRBJ2-1; 7 bases fit TRBD1. Germline CDR1 and CDR2: MNHEY and SMNVEV (reference sequence). V shed 2 bases, J shed 2 bases, and the junction held 6 bases outside the gene matches. The CDR3 loop spans 16 amino acids. CDR3 sequence reads: CASSLSRTGAYNEQFF. DNA for the CDR3: TGTGCCAGCAGTTTAAGCCGGACAGGCGCCTACAATGAGCAGTTCTTC.

V is TRBV25-1 and J is TRBJ1-1; weak D call: TRBD1 (6 bases). V lost 5 bases to trimming and J lost 1 base, with 14 bases between them. The CDR3 sequence is 15 residues long. From germline, CDR1 is MGHDK and CDR2 SYGVNS. The CDR3 spells CASSQSSTGNTEAFF. CDR3 bases: TGTGCCAGCAGTCAAAGCTCGACAGGGAACACTGAAGCTTTCTTT.

J is TRBJ1-6 and V is TRBV18; TRBD1 aligns across 8 bases. This CDR3 is 18 amino acids long. V lost 4 bases to trimming and J lost 10 bases; unmatched junction nucleotides: 18. The germline V gene has CDR1 KGHSH and CDR2 LQKENI. CDR3 protein: CASSLGAPATGVGSPLHF. CDR3 DNA sequence: TGTGCCAGCTCACTAGGGGCCCCCGCGACAGGGGTTGGGTCACCCCTCCACTTT.

This clonotype was picked up a small number of times. V usage is TRBV12-3 or TRBV12-4 and J usage is TRBJ1-2; 10 bases fit TRBD1. Trimming at V came to 3 bases and at J to 6 bases, leaving 7 bases not matched to a gene. This CDR3 has 15 amino acids. The CDR3 protein is CASSLTGGEWDGYTF. The CDR3 DNA reads TGTGCCAGCAGTTTGACAGGGGGCGAATGGGATGGCTACACCTTC.